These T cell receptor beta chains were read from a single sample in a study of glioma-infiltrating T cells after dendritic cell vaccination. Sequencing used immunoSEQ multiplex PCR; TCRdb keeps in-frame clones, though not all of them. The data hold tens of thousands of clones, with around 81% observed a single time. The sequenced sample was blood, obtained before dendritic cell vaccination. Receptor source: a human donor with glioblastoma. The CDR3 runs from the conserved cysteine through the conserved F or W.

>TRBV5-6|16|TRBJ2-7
CASSLGTSGGRYEQYF
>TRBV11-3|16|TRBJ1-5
CASSLPDRVGNQPQHF
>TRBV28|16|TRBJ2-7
CASSSRTSGGWYEQYF
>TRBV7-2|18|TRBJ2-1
CASSLERGRRSSYNEQFF
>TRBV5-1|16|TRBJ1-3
CASSLTGVRYGNTIYF
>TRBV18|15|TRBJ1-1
CASSPAGDGKTEAFF
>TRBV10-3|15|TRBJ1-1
CAISESLVRNTEAFF
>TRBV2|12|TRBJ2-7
CASSARTGGQYF
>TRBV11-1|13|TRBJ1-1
CASRKQGNTEAFF
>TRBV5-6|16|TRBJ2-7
CASSLPGTGGPYEQYF
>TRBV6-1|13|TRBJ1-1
CASRNGESTEAFF
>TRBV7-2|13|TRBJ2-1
CASSLAGLNEQFF
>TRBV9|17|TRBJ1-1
CASSVEGGETQISEAFF
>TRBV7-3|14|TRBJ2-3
CASSLASGEDTQYF
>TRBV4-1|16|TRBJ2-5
CASSHLTGELEETQYF
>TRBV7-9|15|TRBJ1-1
CASSLVGRGNTEAFF
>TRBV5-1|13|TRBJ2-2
CAAGTGYTGELFF
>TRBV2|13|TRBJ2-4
CASLADSKNIQYF
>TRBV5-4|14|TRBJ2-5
CASSSGTSGETQYF
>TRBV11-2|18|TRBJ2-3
CASSPTFMTGLDTDTQYF
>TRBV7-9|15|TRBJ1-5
CASSSGTGRDQPQHF
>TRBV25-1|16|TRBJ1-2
CASSEYSQDRGYGYTF
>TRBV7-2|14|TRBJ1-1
CASSLTGGGTEAFF
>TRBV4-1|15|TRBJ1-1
CASSRGQGQNTEAFF
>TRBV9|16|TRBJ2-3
CASSVEAGGPADTQYF
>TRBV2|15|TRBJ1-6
CASRLTGTVNSPLHF
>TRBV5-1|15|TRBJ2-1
CASKPGLADYNEQFF
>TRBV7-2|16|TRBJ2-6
CASSRVRVTGANVLTF
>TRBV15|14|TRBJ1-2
CATSRTRGLYGYTF
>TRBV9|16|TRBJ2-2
CASSASGGEGTGELFF
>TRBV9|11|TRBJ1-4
CASSRGEKLFF
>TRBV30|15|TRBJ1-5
CAWSVRDRVNQPQHF
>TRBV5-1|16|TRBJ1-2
CASSPGGTGGVDGYTF
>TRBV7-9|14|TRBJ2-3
CASSTGTITDTQYF
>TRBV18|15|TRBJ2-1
CASSEDSGGAGEQFF
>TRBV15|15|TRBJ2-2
CATTLGQEVSGELFF
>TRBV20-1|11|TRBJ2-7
CSAIQGAEQYF
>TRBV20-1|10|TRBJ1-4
CSASTGDLFF
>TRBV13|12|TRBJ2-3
CASSSGADTQYF
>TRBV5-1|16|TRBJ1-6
CASCLGGTLYNSPLHF
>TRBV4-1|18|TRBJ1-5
CASSQEGPLDRGNQPQHF
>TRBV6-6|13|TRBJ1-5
CASSSHSNQPQHF
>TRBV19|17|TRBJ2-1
CASRVTGKLGLSNEQFF
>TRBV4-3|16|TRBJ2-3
CASSQDWPGSTDTQYF
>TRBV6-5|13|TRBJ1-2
CASSTGGARGYTF
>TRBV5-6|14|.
CASSLGAGIYEQYF
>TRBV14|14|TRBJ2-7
CASSQDAGGYEQYF
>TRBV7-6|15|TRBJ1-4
CASSFSGGTNEKLFF